This passage covers 5 T cell receptor beta chains from one sample sequenced in a study of radiotherapy plus CTLA-4 blockade in lung cancer. Using immunoSEQ multiplex PCR, the repertoire was profiled, and TCRdb retains in-frame clones only, with some absent. In the table there are about 81,000 clones, approximately 75% of which are singletons. Specimen: peripheral blood, collected from a patient treated with radiotherapy plus ipilimumab. These TCRs come from a human donor with non-small cell lung cancer that progressed on radiotherapy plus ipilimumab.

For the CDR3, the DNA is TGTGCCAGCAGCCAAAGGTTTAGGACGGCGACCTACGAGCAGTACTTC. This gives the protein CASSQRFRTATYEQYF. V usage is TRBV14 and J usage is TRBJ2-7, with D unclear. The CDR3 spans 16 residues. The V and J ends lost 2 bases and 2 bases respectively, with 16 bases between them. Germline-derived CDR1 and CDR2 are SGHDN and FVKESK.

In DNA form, the CDR3 reads TGTGCCTGGAGCCACGGACGGGCGAACTATGGCTACACCTTC. Translating it yields CAWSHGRANYGYTF. The chain joins TRBV30 to TRBJ1-2; D ambiguous. The V gene lost 3 bases and the J gene lost 2 bases, with 13 bases spanning the gap. Germline-derived CDR1 and CDR2 are GTSNPN and SVGIG (reference sequence). CDR3 size: 14 residues.

J is TRBJ1-1 and V is TRBV10-3, with D maybe TRBD1 (5 bases). V lost 2 bases, J lost 2 bases, and 9 bases lay in between. The germline V gene has CDR1 ENHRY and CDR2 SYGVKD. The CDR3 is 14 amino acids. CDR3 nucleotide sequence: TGTGCCATCAGTGAGGGCAGGGTAAACACTGAAGCTTTCTTT. Encoded protein: CAISEGRVNTEAFF.

The rearrangement uses TRBV10-3 and TRBJ2-1, with 8 bases identical to TRBD1. The CDR3 consists of 13 residues. V shed 6 bases and J 7 bases; nucleotides not matched to a gene: 5. Germline CDR1 is ENHRY and CDR2 is SYGVKD. The CDR3 loop is CAISDRGENEQFF. CDR3 DNA sequence: TGTGCCATCAGCGACAGGGGAGAGAATGAGCAGTTCTTC.

The chain recombines TRBV5-4 with TRBJ2-5; 8 nucleotides match TRBD1. Germline trimming cut 4 bases from V and 0 bases from J; bases unmatched to any gene: 8. Germline CDR1 is SGHNT and CDR2 is YYREEE (reference sequence). The CDR3 has 16 amino acids. The CDR3 spells CASSLRQGLYQETQYF. In nucleotides, the CDR3 is TGTGCCAGCAGCCTGCGACAGGGGCTCTACCAAGAGACCCAGTACTTC.